The 22 T cell receptor beta chains below were found in one sample sequenced in a study of tumor-infiltrating lymphocytes in primary liver carcinoma. A constant-region primer served to make TCR beta cDNA from 500 to 550 ng total RNA. Investigators got TCR beta libraries out of three nested multiplex PCR rounds, done with slightly modified ARM-PCR. TRBV1-TRBV30 forward primers paired with a C-beta reverse primer drove the first two PCR rounds, 10 cycles each. MiXCR, run by TCRdb on the multiplex PCR reads, gives a single entry per CDR3 protein. Among roughly 100,000 distinct CDR3 sequences listed, roughly 69% were seen once. Taking roughly 20-32 mg of unsorted bulk tissue, the authors co-extracted RNA and DNA. Specimen: liver tumor tissue from sampling region 5. Indicated subset: tumor region T5, tumor centre. All receptors come from an older woman with primary liver carcinoma and hepatitis B virus infection.

The table lists this clonotype with a few counts. It is likely a read error, because the conserved phenylalanine at the end of the CDR3 is missing. It is unclear where the CDR3 begins or ends on the DNA, so no DNA is shown, and the CDR3 is as TCRdb lists it. The rearrangement joins TRBV6-6 to TRBJ2-6; the table's D call TRBD1 went unverified against the DNA. Ends included, the CDR3 has 15 residues. The V gene's germline CDR1 is MNHNY and CDR2 SVGAGI (reference sequence). CDR3 loop: CASSMQGAGANVLTY.

Concerning this clonotype itself: The junction and the germline gene differ at one end; a read error may be behind it. CDR3 in amino acids: CVSSNDRVTGELFF. In nucleotides, the CDR3 is TGTGTCAGCAGCAACGACAGGGTCACCGGGGAGCTGTTTTTT. The chain links TRBV6-5 to TRBJ2-2; the match to TRBD1 covers 7 bases. The CDR3 is 14 amino acids. Germline V gene data show CDR1 as MNHEY and CDR2 as SVGAGI.

The genes are TRBV6-1 and TRBJ2-6, with D unclear. The germline V gene has CDR1 MNHNS and CDR2 SASEGT. V dropped 6 bases and J dropped 6 bases, with 9 bases sitting between them. This CDR3 is 13 amino acids long. This CDR3 is CASSQLEANVLTF. The CDR3 nucleotides read TGTGCCAGCAGCCAGTTGGAGGCCAACGTCCTGACTTTC.

For this clonotype: No conserved phenylalanine or tryptophan is present at the end of the CDR3, so a read error is the likely explanation. The DNA is left out, because the CDR3 cannot be placed on it with certainty; the CDR3 is given as TCRdb lists it. The chain joins TRBV6-1 to TRBJ1-4. The CDR3 sequence runs 11 residues, both termini included. The germline V gene encodes CDR1 MNHNS and CDR2 SASEGT. The CDR3 loop is CASSDYHGMFL.

Concerning this clonotype itself: This likely comes from a read error, as the CDR3 has no conserved phenylalanine or tryptophan at its end. The limits of the CDR3 on the DNA are not certain, so only TCRdb's listed CDR3 is given. The chain links TRBV11-2 to TRBJ1-1. CDR1 and CDR2 from the germline V gene are SGHAT and FQNNGV. The CDR3 totals 13 residues, both ends included. The CDR3 sequence is CVSSLDLPGRRFL.

A note on this clonotype: The CDR3 end shows no conserved phenylalanine or tryptophan, and so a read error is likely. The chain combines TRBV11-3 with TRBJ2-1, with D perhaps TRBD2 (5 bases). The CDR3 has 13 amino acids. Germline loops: CDR1 SGHNT, CDR2 YENEEA. The CDR3: CTSSAGDYNEQFS. The DNA for the CDR3 is TGTACCAGCAGTGCCGGGGACTACAATGAGCAGTTCTCC.

A note on this clonotype: The CDR3 end shows no conserved phenylalanine or tryptophan, and so a read error is likely. The chain links TRBV11-2 to TRBJ2-1, with 9 bases fitting TRBD1. Germline V gene sequence: CDR1 SGHAT, CDR2 FQNNGV. The CDR3 totals 17 residues. The CDR3 spells CASGLTHGQGYRGEQFS. DNA for the CDR3: TGTGCCAGCGGCTTAACCCACGGACAGGGGTACAGGGGTGAGCAGTTCTCA.

This clonotype turned up a few times. The rearrangement links TRBV6-2 or TRBV6-3 to TRBJ2-5; 12 nucleotides agree with TRBD1. Looked up from germline, CDR1 is MNHEY and CDR2 is SVGEGT. CDR3 length: 15 amino acids. Trimming at V came to 6 bases and at J to 7 bases, leaving 9 bases not matched to a gene. CDR3 bases: TGTGCCAGCAGCTACCCGGGACAGGGGGCAGGGACCCAGTACTTC. This sequence encodes CASSYPGQGAGTQYF.

This chain uses TRBV29-1 with TRBJ2-2; a weak D match, TRBD2 (5 bases). This CDR3 has 14 residues. From germline, CDR1 is SQVTM and CDR2 ANQGSEA. The CDR3 loop reads CRAISDWNTGELFF. The CDR3 nucleotides are TGCAGGGCCATATCGGACTGGAATACCGGGGAGCTGTTTTTT.

In this sample, this clonotype turned up many times. This sequence joins TRBV13 and TRBJ2-2; 7 nucleotides align to TRBD2. Looked up from germline, CDR1 is PRHDT and CDR2 is FYEKMQ (reference sequence). The CDR3 has 15 residues. V shed 5 bases and J 6 bases; nucleotides not matched to a gene: 9. CDR3 region: CASSRKRGSAGELFF. DNA for the CDR3: TGTGCCAGCAGCCGAAAGCGGGGTTCGGCCGGGGAGCTGTTTTTT. The variable domain in full, with the rest retrieved from reference TRBV13 and TRBJ2-2, is AAGVIQSPRHLIKEKRETATLKCYPIPRHDTVYWYQQGPGQDPQFLISFYEKMQSDKGSIPDRFSAQQFSDYHSELNMSSLELGDSALYFCASSRKRGSAGELFFGEGSRLTVL.

A word on this clonotype: Its ends do not fully match the called genes, so a read error is possible. The chain links TRBV11-1 to TRBJ2-4; 11 positions match TRBD2. The CDR3 length is 17 residues. Germline CDR1 and CDR2: SGHAT and FQDESV (reference sequence). The chain's CDR3 is CVSSFPVTSGTKNIQYF. Written as DNA, the CDR3 is TGTGTCAGCAGCTTTCCCGTGACTAGCGGGACCAAAAACATTCAGTACTTC.

The chain joins TRBV6-5 to TRBJ2-2; tentatively, D is TRBD1 or TRBD2 (5 bases each). CDR3 length: 18 amino acids. V was shortened by 0 bases and J by 2 bases, with 16 bases between the two germline ends. CDR1 and CDR2 (germline): MNHEY, SVGAGI. The CDR3 loop is CASSYSIRDGNNTGELFF. CDR3 coding DNA: TGTGCCAGCAGTTACTCGATTCGGGACGGGAATAACACCGGGGAGCTGTTTTTT.

This clonotype has a count of ten or more. The V call is TRBV10-1, the J call TRBJ1-1; unclear D gene. This CDR3 spans 13 amino acids. Germline CDR1 is WNHNN and CDR2 is SYGVQD (reference sequence). V was shortened by 5 bases and J by 0 bases, with 7 bases between the two germline ends. The CDR3 region is CASSPQVNTEAFF. Here the CDR3 DNA reads TGCGCCAGCAGTCCTCAAGTGAACACTGAAGCTTTCTTT.

This clonotype is deemed medium-sized. The chain uses TRBV11-2 and TRBJ2-6, with D possibly matching TRBD1 (5 bases). From germline, CDR1 is SGHAT and CDR2 FQNNGV. Trimming removed 5 bases at V and 0 bases at J, with 8 bases between. The CDR3 runs to 15 residues. Written as DNA, the CDR3 is TGTGCCAGCAGCCACAGGCACTCTGGGGCCAACGTCCTGACTTTC. Translating gives CASSHRHSGANVLTF.

Points on this clonotype: Because it lacks the conserved phenylalanine or tryptophan at the end, this CDR3 is likely a read error. This chain joins TRBV29-1 and TRBJ1-2; 9 bases are shared with TRBD1. Per germline, CDR1 SQVTM and CDR2 ANQGSEA. This CDR3 has 15 residues. The V segment lost 0 bases and the J segment 4 bases; nucleotides outside the gene matches: 6. The CDR3 is CSVEEGGDRVYGYTS. CDR3 in DNA: TGCAGCGTTGAAGAAGGGGGGGACAGGGTCTATGGCTACACCTCC.

On this clonotype itself: The final CDR3 position lacks the conserved phenylalanine or tryptophan, pointing to a likely read error. The V and J genes are TRBV11-2 and TRBJ2-5; D might be TRBD2 (7 bases). V gave up 7 bases and J gave up 5 bases, with 14 bases separating them. Germline V gene sequence: CDR1 SGHAT, CDR2 FQNNGV. The CDR3 is 13 residues long. This chain's CDR3 is CASNLGGAETQYS. CDR3 DNA sequence: TGTGCCAGCAACTTGGGGGGGGCCGAGACCCAGTACTCC.

Turning to this clonotype: A clone one base away is much larger, so this may be a read error. The gene calls are TRBV5-5 and TRBJ2-2; tentative D call: TRBD1 (6 bases). Germline V gene sequence: CDR1 SGHKS, CDR2 YYEKEE (reference sequence). CDR3 length: 14 amino acids. CDR3 sequence: CAISLDSFSGELFF. The CDR3 bases are TGTGCCATCAGCTTGGACAGTTTTTCTGGGGAGCTGTTTTTT.

Only one count was recorded for this clonotype. This sequence may be a read error, since a much larger clone differs from it by one base. The chain carries TRBV28 and TRBJ2-6; TRBD1 agrees at 11 bases. This CDR3 has 18 residues. Per the germline V gene, CDR1 is MDHEN and CDR2 is SYDVKM. The junction had 6 bases not matched to a gene; V was cut back by 5 bases and J by 0 bases. In nucleotides, the CDR3 is TGTGCCAGCAGTCTACCGGGACAGGGGGTCTCTGGGGCCAACGTCCTGACTTTC. Residues: CASSLPGQGVSGANVLTF.

This clonotype was seen only a few times. A single base separates this from a much larger clone, so it may be a read error. The gene calls are TRBV6-1 and TRBJ1-5; D gene uncertain. The tail of the sequence fits TRBJ2-3 better, so the J call may be wrong. The CDR3 extends over 13 amino acids. CDR1 and CDR2 from the germline V gene are MNHNS and SASEGT. CDR3 nucleotides: TGTGCCAGCAGTGAAGGGTACAATCAGCCCCAGTATTTT. It encodes CASSEGYNQPQYF.

This clonotype is medium-sized in the sample. The chain joins TRBV11-3 to TRBJ2-7; no clear D gene. The CDR3 runs to 14 residues. CDR1 and CDR2 (germline): SGHNT, YENEEA. Deletions cut 6 bases from V and 5 bases from J, with 17 bases between. The CDR3 nucleotides read TGTGCCAGCAGTAGTGGCGGTTCCCGCAACGAGCAGTACTTC. This encodes CASSSGGSRNEQYF. Combining the CDR3 with reference TRBV11-3 and TRBJ2-7 gives the whole variable domain EAGVVQSPRYKIIEKKQPVAFWCNPISGHNTLYWYLQNLGQGPELLIRYENEEAVDDSQLPKDRFSAERLKGVDSTLKIQPAELGDSAVYLCASSSGGSRNEQYFGPGTRLTVT.

The chain employs TRBV28 and TRBJ2-3; no clear D gene. Trimming removed 5 bases from V and 0 bases from J, with 15 bases in between. The CDR3 is made up of 16 amino acids. From germline, CDR1 is MDHEN and CDR2 SYDVKM. The CDR3 loop is CASSTRHGRSTDTQYF. For the CDR3, the DNA is TGTGCCAGCAGTACTCGACATGGTCGAAGCACAGATACGCAGTATTTT.

This clonotype was observed a few times. This could be a read error, since a much larger clone is one nucleotide away. The chain couples TRBV4-1 to TRBJ1-5, with 9 nucleotides matching TRBD1. The CDR3 contains 15 residues. Germline-derived CDR1 and CDR2 are MGHRA and YSYEKL. CDR3 sequence: CVSSQVSGQGEPQHF. The CDR3 DNA is TGCGTCAGCAGCCAAGTTTCGGGACAGGGTGAGCCCCAGCATTTT.